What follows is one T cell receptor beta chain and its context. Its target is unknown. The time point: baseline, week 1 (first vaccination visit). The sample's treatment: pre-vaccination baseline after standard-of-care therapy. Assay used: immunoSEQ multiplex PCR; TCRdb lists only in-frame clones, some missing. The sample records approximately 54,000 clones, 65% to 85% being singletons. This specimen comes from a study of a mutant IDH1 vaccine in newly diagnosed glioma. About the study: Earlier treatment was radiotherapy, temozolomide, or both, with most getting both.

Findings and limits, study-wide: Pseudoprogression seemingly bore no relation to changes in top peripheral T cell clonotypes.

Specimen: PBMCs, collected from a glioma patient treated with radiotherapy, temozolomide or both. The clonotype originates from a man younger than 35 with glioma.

This CDR3 is CASSINRNTGELFF. Written as DNA, the CDR3 is TGTGCCAGTAGTATAAACAGGAACACCGGGGAGCTGTTTTTT. The rearrangement uses TRBV19 and TRBJ2-2, with no clear D. Trimming left V 2 bases short and J 1 base short, with 5 bases between. The CDR3 is 14 residues long. Germline CDR1 reads LNHDA; CDR2 reads SQIVND (reference sequence).